The entry below describes one T cell receptor (beta chain). What it binds is not known. Measured with immunoSEQ multiplex PCR; TCRdb has only the in-frame clones, and not every one. The sample includes about 77,000 clones, 92% of them seen just once. The sample is drawn from a study of T cell responses to AZD1222 COVID-19 vaccine. Germline assignment: CDR1 LNHDA and CDR2 SQIVND (reference sequence). Trimming removed 5 bases from V and 2 bases from J, with 9 bases in between. The CDR3 is made up of 13 amino acids. General study points: Among vaccine-associated CD4 TCRs, coverage spanned spike, with dominance at 160-218 and 743-854.

This material consisted of peripheral blood, taken 28 days after the second AZD1222 dose. The receptor was derived from an adult who received the AZD1222 COVID-19 vaccine. The chain joins TRBV19 to TRBJ1-2, with D uncertain. CDR3 in DNA: TGTGCCAGTAGTCCTCAGCCCAACTATGGCTACACCTTC. Translation: CASSPQPNYGYTF. The full variable domain, in which reference TRBV19 and TRBJ1-2 provide the parts outside the CDR3, is DGGITQSPKYLFRKEGQNVTLSCEQNLNHDAMYWYRQDPGQGLRLIYYSQIVNDFQKGDIAEGYSVSREKKESFPLTVTSAQKNPTAFYLCASSPQPNYGYTFGSGTRLTVV.